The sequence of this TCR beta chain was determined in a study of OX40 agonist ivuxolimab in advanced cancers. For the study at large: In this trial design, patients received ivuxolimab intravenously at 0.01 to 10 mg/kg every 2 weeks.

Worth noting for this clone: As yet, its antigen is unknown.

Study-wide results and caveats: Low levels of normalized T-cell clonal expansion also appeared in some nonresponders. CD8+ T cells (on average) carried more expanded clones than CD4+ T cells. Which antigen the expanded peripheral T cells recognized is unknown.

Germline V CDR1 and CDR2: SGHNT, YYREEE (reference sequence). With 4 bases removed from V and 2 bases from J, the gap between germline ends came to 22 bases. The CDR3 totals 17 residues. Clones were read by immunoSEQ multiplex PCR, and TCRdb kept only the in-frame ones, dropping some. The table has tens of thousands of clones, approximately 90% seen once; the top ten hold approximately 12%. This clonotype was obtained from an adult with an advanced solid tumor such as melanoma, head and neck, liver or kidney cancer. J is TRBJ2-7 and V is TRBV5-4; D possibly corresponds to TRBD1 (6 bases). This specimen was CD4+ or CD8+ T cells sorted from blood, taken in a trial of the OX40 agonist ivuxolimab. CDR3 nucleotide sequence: TGTGCCAGCAGCCAGACAGGTCAATACTCCACTGCCTACGAGCAGTACTTC. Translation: CASSQTGQYSTAYEQYF.